The clone carrying this T cell receptor beta chain occurred many times. No antigen is known for it. This sample is drawn from a study of metastatic and nonmetastatic thyroid tumors. Findings of the study overall: Across blood and tumor, TCR beta diversity in malignant thyroid tumors was reportedly significantly higher than in benign nodules.

V lost 4 bases, J lost 5 bases, and 7 bases lay in between. This CDR3 spans 13 amino acids. Germline CDR1 is KGHDR and CDR2 is SFDVKD. Ahead of thyroid surgery, no patient had received treatment of any kind. TCRdb re-called the PCR reads with MiXCR. This table holds around 28,000 clones, over 10% found once. The TCR originated in a female donor with papillary thyroid cancer or a benign thyroid nodule (not recorded which). Some clones in this sample may be carry-over from other donors' samples. Sequences were obtained from blood. The J gene is TRBJ1-4, the V gene TRBV24-1; no definite D call. The CDR3 DNA sequence: TGTGCCACCAGTGAGGCCTACAATGAAAAACTGTTTTTT. Protein product: CATSEAYNEKLFF.